A selection of T cell receptor beta chains follows, all from one sample in a study of cytomegalovirus exposure and HLA in healthy donors. The protocol was immunoSEQ multiplex PCR, while the TCRdb copy is restricted to in-frame clones and leaves out a portion. The sample holds under 300,000 clones, more than 75% seen once. The specimen sequenced was PBMCs. The receptor set was obtained from a woman in her twenties or thirties in good health and CMV-seropositive. The CDR3 runs from the conserved cysteine through the conserved F or W. A D gene is named only where the DNA matches it firmly. Only some rows state a clone size, as once, few, many or a class for expanded clones.

j_gene: TRBJ1-1
abundance: -
v_gene: TRBV6-1
d_gene: TRBD1
CDR3aa: CASNEDRRAFF
CDR3nt: TGTGCCAGCAATGAGGACAGGAGGGCTTTCTTT

j_gene: TRBJ2-3
abundance: -
v_gene: TRBV10-1
d_gene: TRBD2
CDR3aa: CASSGNAGTSGHTDTQYF
CDR3nt: TGCGCCAGCAGTGGGAACGCCGGGACTAGCGGGCACACAGATACGCAGTATTTT

j_gene: TRBJ2-7
abundance: many
v_gene: TRBV5-4
d_gene: TRBD1
CDR3aa: CASSDRRQGSYEQYF
CDR3nt: TGTGCCAGCAGCGACCGAAGACAGGGTTCCTACGAGCAGTACTTC

j_gene: TRBJ1-1
abundance: -
v_gene: TRBV2
d_gene: -
CDR3aa: CATTVVNTEAFF
CDR3nt: TGTGCCACCACGGTGGTTAACACTGAAGCTTTCTTT

j_gene: TRBJ1-5
abundance: -
v_gene: TRBV2
d_gene: TRBD1
CDR3aa: CASSGGTAPNQPQHF
CDR3nt: TGTGCCAGCAGCGGCGGGACAGCGCCCAATCAGCCCCAGCATTTT

j_gene: TRBJ2-1
abundance: -
v_gene: TRBV21-1
d_gene: -
CDR3aa: CASSNPLAGHYNEQFF
CDR3nt: TGTGCCAGCAGCAACCCCCTAGCGGGACACTACAATGAGCAGTTCTTC

j_gene: TRBJ2-7
abundance: -
v_gene: TRBV19
d_gene: -
CDR3aa: CASSQTHGQFSYEQYF
CDR3nt: TGTGCCAGTAGCCAAACCCACGGACAGTTTAGTTACGAGCAGTACTTC

j_gene: TRBJ2-3
abundance: -
v_gene: TRBV18
d_gene: -
CDR3aa: CASSPIGRTSTDTQYF
CDR3nt: TGTGCCAGCTCACCAATCGGACGGACAAGCACAGATACGCAGTATTTT

j_gene: TRBJ2-7
abundance: -
v_gene: TRBV6-4
d_gene: -
CDR3aa: CASNKQGYEQYF
CDR3nt: TGTGCCAGCAACAAACAGGGCTACGAGCAGTACTTC

j_gene: TRBJ1-4
abundance: many
v_gene: TRBV30
d_gene: -
CDR3aa: CAWSPTGYAEKLFF
CDR3nt: TGTGCCTGGAGTCCCACAGGGTATGCTGAAAAACTGTTTTTT